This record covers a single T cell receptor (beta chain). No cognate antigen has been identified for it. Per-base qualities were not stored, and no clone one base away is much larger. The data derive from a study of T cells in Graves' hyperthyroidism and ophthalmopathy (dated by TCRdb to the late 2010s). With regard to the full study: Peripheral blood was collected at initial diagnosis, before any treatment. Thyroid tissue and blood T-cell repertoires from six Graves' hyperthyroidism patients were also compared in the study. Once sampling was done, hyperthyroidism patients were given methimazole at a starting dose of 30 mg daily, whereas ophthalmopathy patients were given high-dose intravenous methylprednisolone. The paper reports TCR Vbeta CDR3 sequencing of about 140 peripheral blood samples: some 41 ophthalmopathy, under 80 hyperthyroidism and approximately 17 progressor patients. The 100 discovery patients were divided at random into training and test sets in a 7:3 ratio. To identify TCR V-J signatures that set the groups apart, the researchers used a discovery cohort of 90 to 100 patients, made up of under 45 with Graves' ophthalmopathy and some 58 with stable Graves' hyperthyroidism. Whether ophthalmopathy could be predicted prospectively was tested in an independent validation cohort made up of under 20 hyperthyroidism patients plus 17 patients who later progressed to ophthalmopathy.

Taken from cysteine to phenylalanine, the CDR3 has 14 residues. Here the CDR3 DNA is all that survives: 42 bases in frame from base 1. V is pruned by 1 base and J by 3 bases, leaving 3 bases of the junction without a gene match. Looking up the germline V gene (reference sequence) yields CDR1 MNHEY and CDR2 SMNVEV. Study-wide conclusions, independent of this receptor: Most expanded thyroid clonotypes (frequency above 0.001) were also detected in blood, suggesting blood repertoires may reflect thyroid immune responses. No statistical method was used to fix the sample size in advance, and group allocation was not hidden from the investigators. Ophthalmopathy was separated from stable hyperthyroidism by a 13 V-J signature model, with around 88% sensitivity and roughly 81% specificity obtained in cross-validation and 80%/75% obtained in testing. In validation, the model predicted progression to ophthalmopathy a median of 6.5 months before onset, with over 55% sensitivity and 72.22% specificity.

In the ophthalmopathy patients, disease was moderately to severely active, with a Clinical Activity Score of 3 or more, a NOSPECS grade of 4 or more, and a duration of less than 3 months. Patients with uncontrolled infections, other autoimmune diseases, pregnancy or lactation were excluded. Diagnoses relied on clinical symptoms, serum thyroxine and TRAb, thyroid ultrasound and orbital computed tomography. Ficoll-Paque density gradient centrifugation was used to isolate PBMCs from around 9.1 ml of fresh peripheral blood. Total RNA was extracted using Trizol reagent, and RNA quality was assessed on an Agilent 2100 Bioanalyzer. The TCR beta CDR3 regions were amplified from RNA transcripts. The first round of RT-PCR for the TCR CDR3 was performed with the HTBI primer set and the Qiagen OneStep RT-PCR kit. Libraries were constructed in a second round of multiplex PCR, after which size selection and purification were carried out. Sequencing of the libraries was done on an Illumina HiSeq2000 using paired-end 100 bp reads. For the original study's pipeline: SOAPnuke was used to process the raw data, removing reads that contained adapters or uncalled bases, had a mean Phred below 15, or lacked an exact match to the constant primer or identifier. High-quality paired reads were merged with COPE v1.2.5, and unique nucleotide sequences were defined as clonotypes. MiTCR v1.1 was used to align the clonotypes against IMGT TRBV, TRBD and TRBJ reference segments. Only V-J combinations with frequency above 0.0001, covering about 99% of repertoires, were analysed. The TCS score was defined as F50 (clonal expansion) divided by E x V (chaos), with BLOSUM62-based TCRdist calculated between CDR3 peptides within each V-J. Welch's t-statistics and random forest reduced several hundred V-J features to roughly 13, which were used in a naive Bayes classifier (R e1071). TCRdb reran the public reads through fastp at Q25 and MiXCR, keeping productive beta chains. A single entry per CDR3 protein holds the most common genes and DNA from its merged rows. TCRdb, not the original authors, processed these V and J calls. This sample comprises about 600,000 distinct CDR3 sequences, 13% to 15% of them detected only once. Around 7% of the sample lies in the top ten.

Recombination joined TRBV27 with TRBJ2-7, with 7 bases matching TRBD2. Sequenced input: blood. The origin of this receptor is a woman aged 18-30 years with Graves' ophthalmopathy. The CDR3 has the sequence CASSLWASGYEQYF. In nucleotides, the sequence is TGTGCCAGCAGTTTATGGGCTAGCGGCTACGAGCAGTACTTC.